The clone carrying this T cell receptor (beta chain) was recorded once. Its antigen is not known. These data come from a study of T cell responses to AZD1222 COVID-19 vaccine. Findings and caveats of the study: The reported proportion of spike-specific TCRs targeting unmutated variant regions was nearly half. White British donors predominated, females outnumbered males, and clonal diversity was possibly underestimated. Of the AZD1222 recipients, only 5 to 7 were seropositive at baseline.

Trimming left V 4 bases short and J 1 base short, with 13 bases between. Germline assignment: CDR1 SEHNR and CDR2 FQNEAQ (reference sequence). This CDR3 comprises 15 residues. This table comes from immunoSEQ multiplex PCR, and its TCRdb copy is limited to in-frame clones, with some not included. Among around 130,000 clones, 80% to 95% were seen once, and the ten largest hold 4% to 4.5%. The sequencing here drew on peripheral blood, taken 28 days after the second dose of the MenACWY control vaccine. This chain joins TRBV7-9 and TRBJ1-1; D might be TRBD1 (5 bases). The sequence was collected from an adult who received the MenACWY meningococcal vaccine as a control. The DNA of the CDR3 is TGTGCCAGCAGCTGGGGCGGGGCAGCGAACACTGAAGCTTTCTTT. Amino acids: CASSWGGAANTEAFF. The full variable domain, rest sourced from reference TRBV7-9 and TRBJ1-1, is DTGVSQNPRHKITKRGQNVTFRCDPISEHNRLYWYRQTLGQGPEFLTYFQNEAQLEKSRLLSDRFSAERPKGSFSTLEIQRTEQGDSAMYLCASSWGGAANTEAFFGQGTRLTVV.